Below, 18 T cell receptor beta chains from the same sample are listed, as sequenced in a study of beta chain features in type 1 diabetes. Reverse transcription of all isolated RNA meant that expressed TCRB transcripts were sequenced. Profiling relied on immunoSEQ multiplex PCR, and the TCRdb table lists in-frame clones only, not all of them. The data show around 710,000 clones, 9.5% to 15% seen once. Study results and caveats: Shorter TCRB CDR3s, moderately but significantly so, were found in Type 1 diabetes patients in all four CD4+ subsets.

The antigens for these receptors are not known. The sample taken for sequencing was naive CD4+ T cells from blood. The receptors come from a young man with type 1 diabetes.

Notes on this clone: At one end the junction does not follow the germline gene, possibly because of a read error. J is TRBJ2-1 and V is TRBV6-5; 7 nucleotides agree with TRBD1. CDR1 is MNHEY and CDR2 is SVGAGI in the germline V gene. The CDR3 runs to 14 residues. The CDR3 loop is CAISELGQYNEQFF. The CDR3 region has the DNA TGTGCCATCAGTGAGCTGGGACAGTACAATGAGCAGTTCTTC.

This chain uses TRBV10-1 with TRBJ2-7; 7 bases are shared with TRBD2. The CDR3 length is 15 residues. The V gene end was trimmed by 0 bases and the J gene end by 3 bases; junction bases not matched to a gene: 5. Germline-derived CDR1 and CDR2 are WNHNN and SYGVQD (reference sequence). The CDR3 region has the DNA TGCGCCAGCAGTGAGTCGTGGGGGGGGAACTACGAGCAGTACTTC. Protein sequence: CASSESWGGNYEQYF.

The CDR3 protein is CASSFFSGQGNEKLFF. As DNA, the CDR3 is TGTGCCAGCAGCTTTTTTAGTGGACAGGGTAATGAAAAACTGTTTTTT. The chain links TRBV7-9 to TRBJ1-4, with TRBD1 matching over 8 bases. This CDR3 has 16 amino acids. Germline CDR1 reads SEHNR; CDR2 reads FQNEAQ (reference sequence). The V gene end was trimmed by 3 bases and the J gene end by 4 bases; junction bases not matched to a gene: 7.

The chain carries TRBV28 and TRBJ2-7; D remains unclear. This CDR3 has 16 residues. Germline values: CDR1 MDHEN, CDR2 SYDVKM. The V end lost 6 bases, the J end lost 9 bases, and 27 bases lay between the germline ends. CDR3 loop: CASSGPVDRHSSGQYF. In DNA form, the CDR3 reads TGTGCCAGCAGCGGCCCAGTGGACCGCCACTCTTCCGGGCAGTACTTC.

This clone was counted only a few times. This chain links TRBV29-1 with TRBJ2-5; a possible D gene is TRBD2 (6 bases). The CDR3 loop spans 16 amino acids. Trimming cost V 8 bases and J 1 base, with 23 bases left between them. Germline assignment: CDR1 SQVTM and CDR2 ANQGSEA. CDR3: CSSGVRAGWGQETQYF. The CDR3 DNA reads as TGCAGCTCGGGGGTCAGGGCGGGTTGGGGCCAAGAGACCCAGTACTTC. Supplemented by reference TRBV29-1 and TRBJ2-5, the full variable domain reads SAVISQKPSRDICQRGTSLTIQCQVDSQVTMMFWYRQQPGQSLTLIATANQGSEATYESGFVIDKFPISRPNLTFSTLTVSNMSPEDSSIYLCSSGVRAGWGQETQYFGPGTRLLVL.

The chain joins TRBV5-1 to TRBJ1-1; D ambiguous. V was trimmed by 0 bases and J by 1 base, leaving 10 bases between them. The length of the CDR3 is 15 residues. The germline CDR1 and CDR2 sequences are SGHRS and YFSETQ. The CDR3 DNA reads as TGCGCCAGCAGCTTGGCCCTCGGGAGGAACACTGAAGCTTTCTTT. It translates to CASSLALGRNTEAFF. Together with reference TRBV5-1 and TRBJ1-1, the CDR3 gives the full variable domain: KAGVTQTPRYLIKTRGQQVTLSCSPISGHRSVSWYQQTPGQGLQFLFEYFSETQRNKGNFPGRFSGRQFSNSRSEMNVSTLELGDSALYLCASSLALGRNTEAFFGQGTRLTVV.

This clone showed up just a few times. The V and J genes are TRBV6-5 and TRBJ2-7, with 7 bases fitting TRBD2. CDR3 length: 15 amino acids. Losses at the gene ends were 7 bases for V and 0 bases for J; bases not matched to a gene: 9. CDR1 and CDR2 from the germline V gene are MNHEY and SVGAGI. CDR3 sequence reads: CASNGEGSHSYEQYF. Here the CDR3 DNA reads TGTGCCAGCAATGGGGAGGGCAGCCACTCCTACGAGCAGTACTTC.

This chain uses TRBV28 with TRBJ2-1; D might be TRBD1 or TRBD2, each matching 5 bases. The length of the CDR3 is 14 residues. In germline, CDR1 is MDHEN, CDR2 SYDVKM. Trimming took off 2 bases at V and 1 base at J, with 6 bases between the two ends. As DNA, the CDR3 is TGTGCCAGCAGTTTAGAGGGGTCCTACAATGAGCAGTTCTTC. Translation gives CASSLEGSYNEQFF.

This clone was recorded a few times. The chain is built from TRBV7-2 and TRBJ1-5, with 7 nucleotides matching TRBD1. The CDR3 loop spans 14 amino acids. In germline, CDR1 is SGHTA, CDR2 FQGNSA. The J segment lost 5 bases and the V segment lost 4 bases, leaving 5 bases of the junction unmatched. DNA of the CDR3: TGTGCCAGCAGCTGGCGACAGGGCGATCAGCCCCAGCATTTT. It codes for CASSWRQGDQPQHF.

The chain combines TRBV11-2 with TRBJ2-5; 8 bases align to TRBD1. Germline V gene sequence: CDR1 SGHAT, CDR2 FQNNGV. CDR3 length equals 14 residues. The V segment lost 5 bases and the J segment 6 bases; nucleotides outside the gene matches: 8. The CDR3 nucleotides are TGTGCCAGCAGCCCCGGGACAGGCAGGAAGACCCAGTACTTC. Translated, it gives CASSPGTGRKTQYF. Combining the CDR3 with reference TRBV11-2 and TRBJ2-5 gives the whole variable domain EAGVAQSPRYKIIEKRQSVAFWCNPISGHATLYWYQQILGQGPKLLIQFQNNGVVDDSQLPKDRFSAERLKGVDSTLKIQPAKLEDSAVYLCASSPGTGRKTQYFGPGTRLLVL.

The gene calls are TRBV5-6 and TRBJ2-4; D not resolved. The germline V gene encodes CDR1 SGHDT and CDR2 YYEEEE. CDR3 length: 17 amino acids. V lost 5 bases and J lost 4, with 22 bases in between. The CDR3 is CASSPGGISPRKNIQYF. Here the CDR3 DNA reads TGTGCCAGCAGTCCGGGTGGGATTAGCCCCAGGAAAAACATTCAGTACTTC.

The rearrangement joins TRBV6-5 to TRBJ2-3, with 7 bases that match TRBD2. The length of the CDR3 is 16 residues. V lost 1 base to trimming and J lost 0 bases; unmatched junction nucleotides: 4. Germline V gene data show CDR1 as MNHEY and CDR2 as SVGAGI. This CDR3 reads CASSYLGLSSTDTQYF. CDR3 in DNA: TGTGCCAGCAGTTACTTGGGACTATCTAGCACAGATACGCAGTATTTT.

The CDR3 reads CAISEPGQTQYF. In DNA form, the CDR3 reads TGTGCCATCAGTGAGCCCGGACAGACCCAGTACTTC. The rearrangement uses TRBV10-3 and TRBJ2-5; D unclear. This CDR3 region has 12 residues. Trimming removed 2 bases from V and 6 bases from J, with 7 bases in between. The germline CDR1 and CDR2 sequences are ENHRY and SYGVKD.

This clone was detected a few times. The chain has TRBV14 and TRBJ2-1; D is perhaps TRBD1 (7 bases). The CDR3 totals 12 residues. The V gene lost 4 bases and the J gene lost 9 bases, with 10 bases spanning the gap. In germline, CDR1 is SGHDN, CDR2 FVKESK. CDR3 nucleotide sequence: TGTGCCAGCAGCCCGCAGGGGGGTGAGCAGTTCTTC. Residues: CASSPQGGEQFF. Filled out from reference TRBV14 and TRBJ2-1, the complete variable domain reads EAGVTQFPSHSVIEKGQTVTLRCDPISGHDNLYWYRRVMGKEIKFLLHFVKESKQDESGMPNNRFLAERTGGTYSTLKVQPAELEDSGVYFCASSPQGGEQFFGPGTRLTVL.

The chain is built from TRBV7-6 and TRBJ1-3; D is uncertain. V was trimmed by 7 bases and J by 12 bases, leaving 19 bases between them. This CDR3 spans 13 amino acids. The germline V gene encodes CDR1 SGHVS and CDR2 FNYEAQ. Here the CDR3 DNA reads TGTGCCAGCACAACGGGCTGGAAGGGTCACATATATTTT. It encodes CASTTGWKGHIYF.

V and J are TRBV19 and TRBJ1-1; a weak D match, TRBD1 (6 bases). CDR1 LNHDA and CDR2 SQIVND come from the germline V gene (reference sequence). Deletions cut 6 bases from V and 5 bases from J, with 19 bases between. The CDR3 is 15 residues long. The CDR3 loop reads CASRSDSRGETEAFF. CDR3 in DNA: TGTGCCAGTAGATCGGACAGCCGGGGGGAAACTGAAGCTTTCTTT.

V is TRBV10-3 and J is TRBJ1-1, with 7 bases aligning to TRBD1. V lost 2 bases to trimming and J lost 6 bases; unmatched junction nucleotides: 9. Per germline, CDR1 ENHRY and CDR2 SYGVKD. This CDR3 spans 15 amino acids. The CDR3 DNA is TGTGCCATCAGTGAGACCAGACAGGGATCCGCTGAAGCTTTCTTT. This gives the protein CAISETRQGSAEAFF.

The chain joins TRBV7-2 to TRBJ2-3; 9 positions match TRBD1. Germline V lookup: CDR1 SGHTA, CDR2 FQGNSA. V dropped 3 bases and J dropped 6; count of bases not matched to a gene: 10. The CDR3 has 16 residues. The CDR3 region has the DNA TGTGCCAGCAGCTTCGGGGGACAGGGTCTGCGGGATACGCAGTATTTT. It codes for CASSFGGQGLRDTQYF.